The 6 T cell receptor beta chains listed next were all sequenced from one sample in a study of shared clonotypes between healthy human individuals. Naive CD8 cells lacked CD45RO, underwent positive selection for CCR7 and left out terminally differentiated effector memory CD45RA+ cells. Only in-frame clones appear in the TCRdb table, and some are missing; sequencing was by immunoSEQ multiplex PCR. The sample holds about 2.1 million clones, 90% to 95% seen once. The sample taken for sequencing was naive CD8+ T cells from PBMCs. The receptors were sampled from a man aged 18 to 30 in good health. Some clones in this sample may be carry-over from other donors' samples.

This rearrangement joins TRBV6-1 to TRBJ2-7; possibly TRBD2 for D (7 bases). Trimming shortened V by 6 bases and J by 4 bases, and 19 bases separated the two germline ends. The CDR3 has 15 residues. The germline gives CDR1 MNHNS, CDR2 SASEGT. CDR3: CASRGAGEKLYEQYF. CDR3 bases: TGTGCCAGCAGGGGGGCGGGGGAGAAGCTGTACGAGCAGTACTTC.

The chain combines TRBV4-1 with TRBJ2-7, with a tentative D call TRBD1 (5 bases). Germline lookup yields CDR1 MGHRA and CDR2 YSYEKL. The CDR3 length is 14 residues. V lost 1 base, J lost 2 bases, and 9 bases lay in between. CDR3 sequence (DNA): TGCGCCAGCAGCCAAGTCTTGACAGCCTACGAGCAGTACTTC. This codes for CASSQVLTAYEQYF.

The chain has TRBV7-9 and TRBJ1-5; the match to TRBD1 covers 7 bases. Trimming took 4 bases from V and 8 from J; bases not matched to a gene: 14. CDR3 length equals 16 residues. The germline CDR1 and CDR2 sequences are SEHNR and FQNEAQ (reference sequence). CDR3 loop: CASSSRKTGEGEPQHF. Here the CDR3 DNA reads TGTGCCAGCAGCTCGCGGAAAACAGGGGAAGGTGAGCCCCAGCATTTT. Using reference TRBV7-9 and TRBJ1-5 for the parts outside the CDR3, the full variable domain is DTGVSQNPRHKITKRGQNVTFRCDPISEHNRLYWYRQTLGQGPEFLTYFQNEAQLEKSRLLSDRFSAERPKGSFSTLEIQRTEQGDSAMYLCASSSRKTGEGEPQHFGDGTRLSIL.

The genes are TRBV7-6 and TRBJ2-3; 13 bases line up with TRBD2. CDR1 is SGHVS and CDR2 is FNYEAQ in the germline V gene. J was trimmed by 1 base and V by 4 bases; bases with no gene match: 14. This CDR3 is built from 20 residues. CDR3 in DNA: TGTGCCAGCAGCTCCCTATTTCATCCTGGACTAGCGGGAGGCACAGATACGCAGTATTTT. Its translation is CASSSLFHPGLAGGTDTQYF.

This chain links TRBV10-3 with TRBJ2-5; 7 bases match TRBD1. The J call could be wrong; TRBJ2-7 is a better fit for the DNA end. Germline V gene data show CDR1 as ENHRY and CDR2 as SYGVKD. The CDR3 length is 10 residues. In nucleotides, the CDR3 is TGTGCCACCAGACAGGGCGAGCAGTACTTC. This codes for CATRQGEQYF.

V and J are TRBV27 and TRBJ1-2; D is perhaps TRBD1 (6 bases). The CDR3 has 14 amino acids. The V gene's germline CDR1 is MNHEY and CDR2 SMNVEV (reference sequence). V was shortened by 4 bases and J by 0 bases, with 9 bases between the two germline ends. The CDR3 spells CASSSRTANYGYTF. CDR3 DNA sequence: TGTGCCAGCAGTTCCCGGACAGCTAACTATGGCTACACCTTC.